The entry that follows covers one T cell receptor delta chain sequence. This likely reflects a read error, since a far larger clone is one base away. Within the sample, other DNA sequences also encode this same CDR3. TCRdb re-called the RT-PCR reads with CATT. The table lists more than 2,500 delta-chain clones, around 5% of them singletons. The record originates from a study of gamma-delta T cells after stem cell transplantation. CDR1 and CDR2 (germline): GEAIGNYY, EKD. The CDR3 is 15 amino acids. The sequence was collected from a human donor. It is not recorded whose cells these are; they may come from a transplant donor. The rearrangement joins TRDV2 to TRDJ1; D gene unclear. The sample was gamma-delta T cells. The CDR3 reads CACDTLEGHTDKLIF. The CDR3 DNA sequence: TGTGCCTGCGACACCCTGGAGGGGCATACCGATAAACTCATCTTT.